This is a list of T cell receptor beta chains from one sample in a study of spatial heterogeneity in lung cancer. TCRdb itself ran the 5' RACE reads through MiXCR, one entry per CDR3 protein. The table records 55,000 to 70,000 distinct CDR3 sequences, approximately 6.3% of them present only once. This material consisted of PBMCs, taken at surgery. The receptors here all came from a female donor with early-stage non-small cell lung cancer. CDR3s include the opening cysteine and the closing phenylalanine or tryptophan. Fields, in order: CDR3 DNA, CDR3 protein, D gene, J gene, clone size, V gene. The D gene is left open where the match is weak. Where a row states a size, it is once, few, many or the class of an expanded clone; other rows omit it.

TGTGCCAGTAGACCTGGACAGGGTTCACCCCTCCACTTT CASRPGQGSPLHF TRBD1 TRBJ1-6 many TRBV19
TGCAGCGGCGGGACTAATCAAGAGACCCAGTACTTC CSGGTNQETQYF TRBD2 TRBJ2-5 many TRBV29-1
TGTGCCAGCAGCTTAACAGGAAGATTCTCTGGAAACACCATATATTTT CASSLTGRFSGNTIYF - TRBJ1-3 - TRBV11-2
TGTGCCAGCAGTTTGTCCGGATGGGGACAGCGAACGAACTACGAGCAGTACTTC CASSLSGWGQRTNYEQYF TRBD1 TRBJ2-7 many TRBV12-3/TRBV12-4
TGTGCCAGCAGCCAAGACACAGGGGGAATTAGAGATACGCAGTATTTT CASSQDTGGIRDTQYF TRBD1 TRBJ2-3 many TRBV4-2
TGCAGTGCTTTATTTGGGGGCACGTTGAACACTGAAGCTTTCTTT CSALFGGTLNTEAFF - TRBJ1-1 - TRBV20-1
TGTGCCAGCAGCCCTCTGGCGGTTAACAATCAGCCCCAGCATTTT CASSPLAVNNQPQHF - TRBJ1-5 few TRBV7-8
TGTGCCAGCAGCTTCTTCGACAGGGAGAATCAGCCCCAGCATTTT CASSFFDRENQPQHF TRBD1 TRBJ1-5 - TRBV5-4
TGTGCCAGCAGACGGACTAGCCTCTACGAGCAGTACTTC CASRRTSLYEQYF TRBD2 TRBJ2-7 - TRBV11-2
TGTGCCAGCAGAACCTCGAAGCGGGCTCAAGAGACCCAGTACTTC CASRTSKRAQETQYF - TRBJ2-5 few TRBV28
TGTGCCAGCAGGTATAGCAATCAGCCCCAGCATTTT CASRYSNQPQHF - TRBJ1-5 few TRBV6-1
TGTGCCAGCCCCCAAACGGCCGGAGTTAGCACAGATACGCAGTATTTT CASPQTAGVSTDTQYF - TRBJ2-3 many TRBV12-3/TRBV12-4
TGCGCCAGCAGCCAAGATAAGGGGGCGGCGGAGACCCAGTACTTC CASSQDKGAAETQYF TRBD1 TRBJ2-5 few TRBV4-1
TGTGCCAGCTCACCAGGGACCCCGGGACAGGGGGCTCACCCTAGCACAGATACGCAGTATTTT CASSPGTPGQGAHPSTDTQYF TRBD1 TRBJ2-3 few TRBV18
TGCGCCAGCAGCACGGGGACTAGCGGGACAAATGAGCAGTTCTTC CASSTGTSGTNEQFF TRBD2 TRBJ2-1 few TRBV5-1
TGTGCCAGCAGCTTTTGGCTCAGGACAGCACCTCTCTCTGGAAACACCATATATTTT CASSFWLRTAPLSGNTIYF - TRBJ1-3 few TRBV7-9
TGCGCCAGCAGCTTGGCCGGGGAGGTGGGGTCAGATACGCAGTATTTT CASSLAGEVGSDTQYF - TRBJ2-3 few TRBV5-1
TGTGCCAGCTCACCACCGAGTGTAGCTAGCGGGATCGGAGAGACCCAGTACTTC CASSPPSVASGIGETQYF TRBD2 TRBJ2-5 few TRBV18
TGTGCCAGCTCACGGGACAGTAAGAACACTGAAGCTTTCTTT CASSRDSKNTEAFF TRBD1 TRBJ1-1 many TRBV18
TGTGCCACCAGCAGAGATCGGATGATCTCTGGAAACACCATATATTTT CATSRDRMISGNTIYF - TRBJ1-3 many TRBV15
TGTGCCAGCGCGGGGATTGACACCGGGGAGCTGTTTTTT CASAGIDTGELFF - TRBJ2-2 few TRBV28
TGTGCCAGCAGCTTATCCGGGGGAGGTCAGCCCCAGCATTTT CASSLSGGGQPQHF - TRBJ1-5 many TRBV7-2